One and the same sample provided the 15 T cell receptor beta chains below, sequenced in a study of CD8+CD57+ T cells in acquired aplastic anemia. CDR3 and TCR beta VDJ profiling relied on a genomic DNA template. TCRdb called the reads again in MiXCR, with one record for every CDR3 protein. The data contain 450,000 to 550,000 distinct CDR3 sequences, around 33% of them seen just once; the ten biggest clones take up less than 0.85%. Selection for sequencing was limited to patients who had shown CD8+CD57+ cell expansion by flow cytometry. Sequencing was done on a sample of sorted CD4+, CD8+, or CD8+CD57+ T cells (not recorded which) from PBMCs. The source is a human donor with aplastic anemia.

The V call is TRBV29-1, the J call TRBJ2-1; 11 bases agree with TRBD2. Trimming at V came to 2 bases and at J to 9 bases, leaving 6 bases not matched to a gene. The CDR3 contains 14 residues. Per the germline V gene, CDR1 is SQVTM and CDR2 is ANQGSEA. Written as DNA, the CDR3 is TGCAGCGTTGAAATAGCGGGAGGGCCTTCTGAGCAGTTCTTC. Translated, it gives CSVEIAGGPSEQFF.

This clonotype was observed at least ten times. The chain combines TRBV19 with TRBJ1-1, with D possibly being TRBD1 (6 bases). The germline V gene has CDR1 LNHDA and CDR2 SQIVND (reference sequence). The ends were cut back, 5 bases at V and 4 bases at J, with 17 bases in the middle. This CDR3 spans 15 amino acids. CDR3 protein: CASSVRRGWGTEAFF. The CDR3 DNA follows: TGTGCCAGTAGTGTTCGCAGGGGATGGGGCACTGAAGCTTTCTTT.

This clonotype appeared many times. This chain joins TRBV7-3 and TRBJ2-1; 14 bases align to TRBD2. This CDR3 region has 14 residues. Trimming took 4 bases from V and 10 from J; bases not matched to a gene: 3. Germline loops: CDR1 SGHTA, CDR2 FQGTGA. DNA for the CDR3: TGTGCCAGCAGCTCGAGGACTAGCGGGGGGGAGCAGTTCTTC. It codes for CASSSRTSGGEQFF.

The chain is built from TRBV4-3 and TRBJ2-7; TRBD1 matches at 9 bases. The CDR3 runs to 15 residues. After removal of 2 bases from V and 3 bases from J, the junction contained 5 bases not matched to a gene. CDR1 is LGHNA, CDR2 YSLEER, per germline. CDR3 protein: CASSQTGTGLYEQYF. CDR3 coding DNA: TGCGCCAGCAGCCAAACCGGGACAGGGCTCTACGAGCAGTACTTC.

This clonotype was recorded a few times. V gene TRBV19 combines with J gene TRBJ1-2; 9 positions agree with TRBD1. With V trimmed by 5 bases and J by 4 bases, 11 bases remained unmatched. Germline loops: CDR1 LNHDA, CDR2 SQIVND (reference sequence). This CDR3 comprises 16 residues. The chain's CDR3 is CASSVGTGSVFYGYTF. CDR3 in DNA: TGTGCCAGTAGTGTCGGGACAGGGTCCGTATTCTATGGCTACACCTTC.

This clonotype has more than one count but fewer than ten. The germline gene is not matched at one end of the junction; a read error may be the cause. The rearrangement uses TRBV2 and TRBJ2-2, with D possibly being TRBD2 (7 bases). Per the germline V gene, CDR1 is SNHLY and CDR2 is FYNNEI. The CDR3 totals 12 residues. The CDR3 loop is CASSERGALLIF. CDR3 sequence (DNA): TGTGCCAGCAGTGAACGGGGGGCCCTGTTGATTTTT.

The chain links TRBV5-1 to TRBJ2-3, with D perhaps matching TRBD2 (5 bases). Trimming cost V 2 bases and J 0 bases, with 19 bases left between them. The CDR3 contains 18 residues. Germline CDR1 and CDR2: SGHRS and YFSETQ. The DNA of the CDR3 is TGCGCCAGCAGCTTCTCTCCGCTAGCCCGGACGAGCACAGATACGCAGTATTTT. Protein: CASSFSPLARTSTDTQYF. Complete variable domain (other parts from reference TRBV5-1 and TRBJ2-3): KAGVTQTPRYLIKTRGQQVTLSCSPISGHRSVSWYQQTPGQGLQFLFEYFSETQRNKGNFPGRFSGRQFSNSRSEMNVSTLELGDSALYLCASSFSPLARTSTDTQYFGPGTRLTVL.

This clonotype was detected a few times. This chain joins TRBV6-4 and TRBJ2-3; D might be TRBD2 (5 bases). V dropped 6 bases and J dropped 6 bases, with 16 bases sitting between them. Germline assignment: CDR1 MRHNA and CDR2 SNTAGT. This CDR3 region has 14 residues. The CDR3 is CASSVEVGYDTQYF. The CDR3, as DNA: TGTGCCAGCAGCGTGGAGGTAGGGTACGATACGCAGTATTTT.

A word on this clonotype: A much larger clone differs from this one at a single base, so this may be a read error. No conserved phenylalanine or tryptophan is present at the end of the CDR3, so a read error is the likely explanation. The CDR3 DNA reads as TGCAGTGCCGCACCCAGCCGTGCCTACGAGCAGTACCTC. Translated, it gives CSAAPSRAYEQYL. The chain uses TRBV20-1 and TRBJ2-7; D call uncertain. Germline values: CDR1 DFQATT, CDR2 SNEGSKA (reference sequence). Trimming removed 6 bases at V and 2 bases at J, with 14 bases between. The CDR3 loop spans 13 amino acids.

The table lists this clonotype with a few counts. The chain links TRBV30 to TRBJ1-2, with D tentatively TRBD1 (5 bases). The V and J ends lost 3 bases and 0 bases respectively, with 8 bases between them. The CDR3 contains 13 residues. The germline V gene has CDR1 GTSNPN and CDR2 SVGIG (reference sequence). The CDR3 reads CAWRETANYGYTF. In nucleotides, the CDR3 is TGTGCCTGGAGGGAGACAGCTAACTATGGCTACACCTTC.

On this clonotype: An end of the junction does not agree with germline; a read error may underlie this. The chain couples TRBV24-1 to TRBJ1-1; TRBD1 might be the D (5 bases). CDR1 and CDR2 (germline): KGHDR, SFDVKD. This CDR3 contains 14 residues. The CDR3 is CATSDSGPTPRALF. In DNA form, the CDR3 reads TGTGCCACCAGTGATTCCGGGCCGACCCCCAGGGCTCTCTTT.

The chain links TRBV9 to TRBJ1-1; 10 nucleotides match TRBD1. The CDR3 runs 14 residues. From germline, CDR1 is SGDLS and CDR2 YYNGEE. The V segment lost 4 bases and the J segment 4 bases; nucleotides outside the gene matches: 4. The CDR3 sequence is CASSPDRGCTEAFF. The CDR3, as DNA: TGTGCCAGCAGCCCGGACAGGGGGTGCACTGAAGCTTTCTTT.

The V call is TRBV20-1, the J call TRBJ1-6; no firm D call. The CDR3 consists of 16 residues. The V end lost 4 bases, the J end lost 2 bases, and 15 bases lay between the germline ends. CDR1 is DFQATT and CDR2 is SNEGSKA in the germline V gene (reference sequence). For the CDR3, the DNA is TGCAGTGCTACAACATCGATCAGGACCTATAATTCACCCCTCCACTTT. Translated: CSATTSIRTYNSPLHF.

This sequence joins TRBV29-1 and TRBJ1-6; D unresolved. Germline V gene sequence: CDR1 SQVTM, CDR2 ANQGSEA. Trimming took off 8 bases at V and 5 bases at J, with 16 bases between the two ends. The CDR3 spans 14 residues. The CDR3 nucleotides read TGCAGCTTGGCCAGCGGATGGAATAATTCACCCCTCCACTTT. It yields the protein CSLASGWNNSPLHF.

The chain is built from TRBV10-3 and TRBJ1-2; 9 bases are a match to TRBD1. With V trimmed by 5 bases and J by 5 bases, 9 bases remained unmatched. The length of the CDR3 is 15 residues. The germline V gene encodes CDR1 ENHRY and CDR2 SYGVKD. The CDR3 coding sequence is TGTGCCATCAGTAAACGACAGGGGGAAACATATGGCTACACCTTC. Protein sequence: CAISKRQGETYGYTF.